This T cell receptor beta chain stems from a study of read filtering for tumor transcriptome and immune sequencing. As for the study in general: By R-ISS, stages I, II and III held roughly 8, 16 and 7 patients. TCR-mapped reads were about 4 to 11 million with IR-seq versus about 80 to 1273 with RNA-seq. After DNase treatment, RNA was made into whole-transcriptome libraries.

The ends lost 1 base at V and 4 bases at J; junction bases unmatched: 3. Germline V gene sequence: CDR1 DFQATT, CDR2 SNEGSKA (reference sequence). This CDR3 spans 13 amino acids. Bone marrow was sampled from every patient at the time of active disease. The library was built from approximately 400 ng RNA with molecular barcoded adaptors for alpha/delta and beta/gamma chains. TCRdb fed the reads into MiXCR, producing one record per CDR3 protein. This sample has 35,000 to 40,000 distinct CDR3 sequences; roughly 15% occur once, and the top ten carry about 26%. This clonotype has ten or more counts. This receptor was identified in a donor over 35 with multiple myeloma. The sample comprised a population of CD138-negative cells sorted from bone marrow. The gene calls are TRBV20-1 and TRBJ1-2, with 7 bases that match TRBD1. The CDR3 sequence is CSARVGGAYGYTF. The DNA for the CDR3 is TGCAGTGCTAGAGTAGGGGGCGCCTATGGCTACACCTTC.